The next 7 T cell receptor beta chains were all read from a single sample in a study of metastatic and nonmetastatic thyroid tumors. Each patient went into thyroid surgery without having received any treatment. TCRdb reprocessed the PCR reads using MiXCR. The sample consists of fewer than 35,000 clones, more than 20% of them appearing once. The sample consisted of blood. The source is a female donor with papillary thyroid cancer or a benign thyroid nodule (not recorded which). Some clones in this sample may be carry-over from other donors' samples.

This clone came up many times. The rearrangement links TRBV27 to TRBJ1-1; D unresolved. This CDR3 has 14 residues. Trimming left V 3 bases short and J 2 bases short, with 10 bases between. Germline V lookup: CDR1 MNHEY, CDR2 SMNVEV (reference sequence). In DNA, the CDR3 is TGTGCCAGCAGTTTGTACTCCAGCAACACTGAAGCTTTCTTT. Amino acids: CASSLYSSNTEAFF.

This clone showed up many times. The chain is built from TRBV6-1 and TRBJ1-6; a possible D gene is TRBD1 (6 bases). Germline V gives CDR1 MNHNS, CDR2 SASEGT. V lost 7 bases to trimming and J lost 7 bases, with 17 bases between them. The CDR3 is made up of 15 amino acids. The CDR3 here is CASIPSTGTNSPLHF. The CDR3 DNA reads TGTGCCAGCATCCCCTCGACAGGAACAAATTCACCCCTCCACTTT.

This clone was observed many times. The chain recombines TRBV5-8 with TRBJ1-6; no clear D. V was cut by 0 bases and J by 9 bases, with 10 bases left in between. Germline CDR1 SGHTS, CDR2 YDEGEE. This CDR3 is built from 14 residues. CDR3 region: CASSLAGGGSPLHF. The DNA for the CDR3 is TGTGCCAGCAGCTTGGCCGGCGGTGGTTCACCCCTCCACTTT.

This clone was detected many times. This sequence joins TRBV4-1 and TRBJ2-7, with TRBD2 matching 8 bases. Germline-derived CDR1 and CDR2 are MGHRA and YSYEKL. The CDR3 runs 15 residues. V lost 1 base, J lost 1 base, and 3 bases stayed unmatched. The CDR3 loop reads CASSQVASGSYEQYF. CDR3 nucleotide sequence: TGCGCCAGCAGCCAAGTAGCTAGCGGGTCCTACGAGCAGTACTTC.

This clone was counted at least ten times. The chain has TRBV5-4 and TRBJ2-1; D not resolved. This CDR3 has 11 residues. The V and J ends lost 2 bases and 5 bases respectively, with 2 bases between them. Germline V lookup: CDR1 SGHNT, CDR2 YYREEE (reference sequence). The chain's CDR3 is CASSLNNEQFF. The CDR3 DNA follows: TGTGCCAGCAGCTTAAACAATGAGCAGTTCTTC.

Of note for this clone: Sequence at one end of the junction differs from germline and may be a read error. The V call is TRBV10-3, the J call TRBJ1-2; D gene unclear. Germline V lookup: CDR1 ENHRY, CDR2 SYGVKD. The CDR3 extends over 13 amino acids. This chain's CDR3 is CAISDAIYYGYKF. CDR3 in DNA: TGTGCCATCAGTGACGCCATCTACTATGGCTACAAATTC.

The chain uses TRBV18 and TRBJ2-7, with 12 nucleotides matching TRBD1. The CDR3 loop spans 16 amino acids. V lost 5 bases to trimming and J lost 6 bases; unmatched junction nucleotides: 11. From germline, CDR1 is KGHSH and CDR2 LQKENI. CDR3 in amino acids: CASSTRLGTGGGEQYF. The CDR3 nucleotides are TGTGCCAGCTCAACCAGATTAGGGACAGGGGGCGGCGAGCAGTACTTC.